This T cell receptor beta chain was retrieved from a study of T cell repertoires in cytomegalovirus infection. The wider study: Both recently identified HLA-C-restricted and well-studied HLA-B-restricted CMV epitopes were used in the study. Both CMV infection and a matching HLA type were indicated by public TCR beta signatures.

TCRdb fed the reads into MiXCR, producing one record per CDR3 protein. The sample lists 800,000 to 950,000 distinct CDR3 sequences, approximately 32% occurring once. The V end was cut by 5 bases, the J end by 0 bases, with 14 bases between. The length of the CDR3 is 16 residues. The germline CDR1 and CDR2 sequences are MNHEY and SMNVEV (reference sequence). Comment on this clonotype: Its antigen is still unknown.

Material: cultured CD8+ T cells from PBMCs, obtained from culture after CMV antigen stimulation. This chain connects TRBV27 to TRBJ1-5; D remains unclear. The clonotype was recovered from a human donor in good health (CMV status not recorded). Some clones in this sample may be carry-over from other donors' samples. Here the CDR3 DNA reads TGTGCCAGCAGTCCAAGGTGGAACCTTAGCAATCAGCCCCAGCATTTT. Its protein is CASSPRWNLSNQPQHF.